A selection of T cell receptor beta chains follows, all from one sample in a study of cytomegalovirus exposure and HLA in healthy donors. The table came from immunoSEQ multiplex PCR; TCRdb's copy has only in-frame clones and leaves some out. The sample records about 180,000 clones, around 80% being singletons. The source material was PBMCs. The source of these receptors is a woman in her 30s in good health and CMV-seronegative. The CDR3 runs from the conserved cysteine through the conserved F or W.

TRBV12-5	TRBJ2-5	CASGPTGGGTQYF
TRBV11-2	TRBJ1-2	CASSPDIYYGYTF
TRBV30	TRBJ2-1	CAWNRASYNEQFF
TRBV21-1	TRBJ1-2	CASSTRQIYGYTF
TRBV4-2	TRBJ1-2	CASSQDLSSGATYGYTF
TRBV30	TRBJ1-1	CAWSVGGDLEAFF
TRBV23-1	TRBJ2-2	CASSQSNRSAFNTGELFF
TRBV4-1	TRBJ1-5	CASSQGTGIVQPQHF
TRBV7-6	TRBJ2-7	CASSSHLRGGVGYEQYF
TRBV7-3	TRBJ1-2	CASSLGQFDGYTF
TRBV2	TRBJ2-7	CASSGLPYEQYF
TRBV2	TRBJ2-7	CASTRVPLHEQYF
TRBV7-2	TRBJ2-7	CASSQEAHYEQYF
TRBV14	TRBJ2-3	CASSPGGGTDTQYF
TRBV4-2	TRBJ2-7	CASSQEWDRRSYEQYF
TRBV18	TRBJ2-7	CASSSTGRWDF
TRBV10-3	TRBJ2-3	CAISTSGGLDTQYF
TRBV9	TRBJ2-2	CASSVGTPLTGELFF
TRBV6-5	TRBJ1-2	CASSSTGANYGYTF
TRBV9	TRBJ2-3	CASSPLWTGGVDTQYF
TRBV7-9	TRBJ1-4	CASSLDVRTSTNEKLFF
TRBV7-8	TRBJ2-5	CASSLAGGGGETQYF
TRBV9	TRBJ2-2	CASSVEQGGSGELFF
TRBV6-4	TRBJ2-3	CASSVDSFPSDTQYF
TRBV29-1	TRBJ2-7	CSSSDVRYEQYF
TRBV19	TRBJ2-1	CASIIGLAGWYNEQFF
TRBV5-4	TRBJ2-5	CASSLANRGGQETQYF
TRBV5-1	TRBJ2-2	CASSFVGGELFF
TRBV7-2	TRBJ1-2	CASSEGVSYGYTF
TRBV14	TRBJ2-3	CASSYTTGGTDTQYF
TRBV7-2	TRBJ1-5	CASSRTGPTWQPQHF
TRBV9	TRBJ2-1	CASSVDDRYYNEQFF
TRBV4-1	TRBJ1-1	CASSQDRGTRNTEAFF
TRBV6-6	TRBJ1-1	CASRSRLTGGVREAFF
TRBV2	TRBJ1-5	CASSEYQDSNQPQHF
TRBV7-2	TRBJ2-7	CASSPGTGGFREQYF
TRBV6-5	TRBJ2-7	CASRNGAAYEQYF
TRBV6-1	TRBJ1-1	CASSEWGLEAFF
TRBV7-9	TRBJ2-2	CASSLLVQLNTGELFF
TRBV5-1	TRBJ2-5	CASSFGGGQETQYF
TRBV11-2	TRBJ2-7	CASSLGGSSYEQYF
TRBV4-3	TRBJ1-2	CASSLSLGYGYTF
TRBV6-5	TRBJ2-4	CASSLSGRGDIQYF
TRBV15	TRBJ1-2	CATSKGDSNRYGYTF
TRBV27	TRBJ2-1	CASSTRNNDGQFF
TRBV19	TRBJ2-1	CASSMSSWSNEQFF
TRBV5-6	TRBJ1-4	CASSQTGLSEKLFF
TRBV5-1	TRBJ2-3	CASGEREGTDTQYF
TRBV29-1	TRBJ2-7	CSVGGLAGEAYEQYF